These 2 T cell receptor beta chains originate from one sample sequenced in a study of OX40 agonist ivuxolimab in advanced cancers. Repertoires were generated with immunoSEQ multiplex PCR, while TCRdb's copy carries only in-frame clones and drops some. Of about 20,000 clones in the sample, about 82% were seen once. The material was CD4+ or CD8+ T cells sorted from blood, obtained in a trial of the OX40 agonist ivuxolimab. These receptors were taken from an adult with an advanced solid tumor such as melanoma, head and neck, liver or kidney cancer.

The rearrangement joins TRBV6-5 to TRBJ1-5; 9 positions match TRBD1. The CDR3 is 15 residues long. Germline CDR1 reads MNHEY; CDR2 reads SVGAGI. V dropped 5 bases and J dropped 2; count of bases not matched to a gene: 4. CDR3 DNA: TGTGCCAGCAGTAGGGGACAGGGCGGCAATCAGCCCCAGCATTTT. Its translation is CASSRGQGGNQPQHF.

The J gene is TRBJ2-7, the V gene TRBV23-1; 11 positions match TRBD1. TRBV23-1 counts as an open reading frame of uncertain function. CDR3 length equals 16 residues. V was pared by 0 bases and J by 3 bases, with 4 bases of the junction left unmatched. CDR3 in amino acids: CASSQSGDRGCYEQYF. For the CDR3, the DNA is TGCGCCAGCAGTCAATCGGGGGACAGGGGGTGCTACGAGCAGTACTTC.